This TCR beta chain was recorded in a study of blood T cell repertoires in COVID-19. CDR3 length: 13 residues. Germline assignment: CDR1 LNHDA and CDR2 SQIVND (reference sequence). The trim removed 6 bases at V and 3 bases at J, leaving 5 bases unmatched. Clones were read by immunoSEQ multiplex PCR, and TCRdb kept only the in-frame ones, dropping some. The table includes 200,000 to 300,000 clones, 75% to 90% detected once. This rearrangement joins TRBV19 to TRBJ2-7, with TRBD2 identical over 7 bases. The sequenced sample was peripheral blood. The sequence came from a man in his thirties or forties with active or convalescent COVID-19. CDR3 region: CASSTSGGYEQYF. The CDR3 coding sequence is TGTGCCAGTAGCACATCGGGGGGCTACGAGCAGTACTTC.